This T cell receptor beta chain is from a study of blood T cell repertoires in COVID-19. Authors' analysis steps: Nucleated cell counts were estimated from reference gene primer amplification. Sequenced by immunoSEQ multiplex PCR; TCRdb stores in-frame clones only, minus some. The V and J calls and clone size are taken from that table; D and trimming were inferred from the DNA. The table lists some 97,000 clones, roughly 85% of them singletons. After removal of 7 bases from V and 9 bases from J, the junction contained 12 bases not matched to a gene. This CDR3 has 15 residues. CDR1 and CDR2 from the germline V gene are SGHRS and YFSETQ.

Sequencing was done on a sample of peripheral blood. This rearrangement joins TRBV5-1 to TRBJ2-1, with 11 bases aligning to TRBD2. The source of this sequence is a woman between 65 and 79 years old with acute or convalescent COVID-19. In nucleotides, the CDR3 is TGCGCCAGCGTCGAATTAGCGGGGGGGCAGAGTGAGCAGTTCTTC. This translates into CASVELAGGQSEQFF. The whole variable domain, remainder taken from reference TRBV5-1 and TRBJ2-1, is KAGVTQTPRYLIKTRGQQVTLSCSPISGHRSVSWYQQTPGQGLQFLFEYFSETQRNKGNFPGRFSGRQFSNSRSEMNVSTLELGDSALYLCASVELAGGQSEQFFGPGTRLTVL.